The 27 T cell receptor beta chains below were found in one sample sequenced in a study of CD8 T cells in Susac syndrome. RNA amounts of about 0.45 to 1 ug underwent reverse transcription with random hexamers. TCRdb re-derived calls from the immunoSEQ multiplex PCR reads in MiXCR, one entry per CDR3 protein. The sample holds just over 150,000 distinct CDR3 sequences, about 95% seen once. Sequenced material: CD8+ T cells from PBMCs. These receptors were collected from a human donor with multiple sclerosis.

The V gene is TRBV2, the J gene TRBJ1-2; D remains ambiguous. The V gene's germline CDR1 is SNHLY and CDR2 FYNNEI. The CDR3 is 15 amino acids. The germline V and J ends were trimmed by 6 bases and 6 bases, with 20 bases remaining between them. CDR3: CASRVTQSFRDGYTF. The DNA for the CDR3 is TGTGCCAGCAGAGTTACTCAGTCGTTTAGAGATGGCTACACCTTC. The full variable domain, in which reference TRBV2 and TRBJ1-2 provide the parts outside the CDR3, is EPEVTQTPSHQVTQMGQEVILRCVPISNHLYFYWYRQILGQKVEFLVSFYNNEISEKSEIFDDQFSVERPDGSNFTLKIRSTKLEDSAMYFCASRVTQSFRDGYTFGSGTRLTVV.

CDR3 residues: CASSSTGALLYGYTF. The CDR3 coding sequence is TGTGCCAGCAGTTCGACGGGAGCATTACTCTATGGCTACACCTTC. J is TRBJ1-2 and V is TRBV27; D is unclear. The germline V gene has CDR1 MNHEY and CDR2 SMNVEV (reference sequence). Trimming cost V 4 bases and J 4 bases, with 16 bases left between them. The CDR3 loop spans 15 amino acids.

The CDR3 bases are TGTGCCAGCAGCCTTCCCCGACTAGCGCCTGACACAGATACGCAGTATTTT. As protein: CASSLPRLAPDTDTQYF. V gene TRBV7-9 combines with J gene TRBJ2-3, with 8 bases matching TRBD2. The germline V gene has CDR1 SEHNR and CDR2 FQNEAQ (reference sequence). The V and J ends lost 5 bases and 2 bases, in that order; junction bases with no gene match: 12. The CDR3 consists of 17 residues.

This chain links TRBV20-1 with TRBJ2-1; D not resolved. Germline lookup yields CDR1 DFQATT and CDR2 SNEGSKA (reference sequence). The CDR3 is 13 residues long. V was shortened by 2 bases and J by 10 bases, with 15 bases between the two germline ends. The CDR3 loop is CSARHPQSIEQFF. The CDR3 nucleotides are TGCAGTGCTAGACACCCCCAGAGTATCGAGCAGTTCTTC.

The rearrangement links TRBV2 to TRBJ2-7; tentative D call: TRBD1 (6 bases). Trimming took 6 bases from V and 8 from J, leaving 11 bases between them. The CDR3 totals 11 residues. Germline V CDR1 and CDR2: SNHLY, FYNNEI. Here the CDR3 DNA reads TGTGCCAGCAGCGGCACAGGGCAGCAGTACGTC. This encodes CASSGTGQQYV.

This sequence joins TRBV30 and TRBJ1-1; D unresolved. The CDR3 is 13 residues long. Trimming cost V 1 base and J 6 bases, with 12 bases left between them. Germline loops: CDR1 GTSNPN, CDR2 SVGIG (reference sequence). CDR3 nucleotides: TGTGCCTGGAGTGGCCTTGGAGGCGCTGAAGCTTTCTTT. Protein: CAWSGLGGAEAFF. Full variable domain (rest looked up from reference TRBV30 and TRBJ1-1): SQTIHQWPATLVQPVGSPLSLECTVEGTSNPNLYWYRQAAGRGLQLLFYSVGIGQISSEVPQNLSASRPQDRQFILSSKKLLLSDSGFYLCAWSGLGGAEAFFGQGTRLTVV.

The rearrangement links TRBV9 to TRBJ1-2; 12 nucleotides match TRBD1. Germline CDR1 is SGDLS and CDR2 is YYNGEE. V shed 3 bases, J shed 4 bases, and the junction held 13 bases outside the gene matches. The CDR3 runs to 18 residues. The CDR3 nucleotides are TGTGCCAGCAGCGCCACCTTAGGGACAGGGGGCCGAGTCTATGGCTACACCTTC. Amino acids: CASSATLGTGGRVYGYTF. The whole variable domain, filled in from reference TRBV9 and TRBJ1-2, reads DSGVTQTPKHLITATGQRVTLRCSPRSGDLSVYWYQQSLDQGLQFLIQYYNGEERAKGNILERFSAQQFPDLHSELNLSSLELGDSALYFCASSATLGTGGRVYGYTFGSGTRLTVV.

The chain joins TRBV9 to TRBJ2-3, with 8 bases matching TRBD2. CDR1 SGDLS and CDR2 YYNGEE come from the germline V gene. The CDR3 sequence is 15 residues long. With 4 bases clipped from V and 2 bases from J, the junction kept 6 bases outside the gene matches. The CDR3 DNA sequence: TGTGCCAGCAGCATCGGACTAGCCGCCACAGATACGCAGTATTTT. Protein product: CASSIGLAATDTQYF.

V usage is TRBV9 and J usage is TRBJ2-1, with D perhaps TRBD1 or TRBD2 (5 bases each). The CDR3 runs to 12 residues. V was clipped by 4 bases and J by 7 bases, with 9 bases between them. Germline V lookup: CDR1 SGDLS, CDR2 YYNGEE. CDR3 protein: CASSSGRNEQFF. The CDR3 nucleotides are TGTGCCAGCAGCTCGGGGCGGAATGAGCAGTTCTTC. The variable domain in full, completed from reference TRBV9 and TRBJ2-1, reads DSGVTQTPKHLITATGQRVTLRCSPRSGDLSVYWYQQSLDQGLQFLIQYYNGEERAKGNILERFSAQQFPDLHSELNLSSLELGDSALYFCASSSGRNEQFFGPGTRLTVL.

This clonotype was seen a single time. The J gene is TRBJ2-7, the V gene TRBV7-9; weak D call: TRBD1 (6 bases). Germline V CDR1 and CDR2: SEHNR, FQNEAQ (reference sequence). The CDR3 covers 14 residues. V lost 5 bases, J lost 4 bases, and 15 bases lay in between. The CDR3 region is CASSPRDRTYEQYF. The CDR3 nucleotides are TGTGCCAGCAGCCCAAGAGACAGGACTTACGAGCAGTACTTC.

The rearrangement uses TRBV27 and TRBJ1-5, with D possibly TRBD1 on 6 matching bases. There are 15 residues in the CDR3. From germline, CDR1 is MNHEY and CDR2 SMNVEV (reference sequence). V was shortened by 4 bases and J by 0 bases, with 10 bases between the two germline ends. This chain's CDR3 is CASSWTAYSNQPQHF. The CDR3 nucleotides read TGTGCCAGCAGTTGGACAGCGTATAGCAATCAGCCCCAGCATTTT.

V is TRBV29-1 and J is TRBJ1-1, with a weak D call TRBD1 (5 bases). Germline V lookup: CDR1 SQVTM, CDR2 ANQGSEA. The V and J ends lost 3 bases and 0 bases respectively, with 11 bases between them. The CDR3 loop spans 14 amino acids. Here the CDR3 DNA reads TGCAGCGTTGAGCTCGGGGGGATGAACACTGAAGCTTTCTTT. This encodes CSVELGGMNTEAFF.

The rearrangement links TRBV14 to TRBJ2-3; 8 bases match TRBD1. CDR3 length equals 17 residues. Looked up from germline, CDR1 is SGHDN and CDR2 is FVKESK. The J segment lost 2 bases and the V segment lost 3 bases, leaving 10 bases of the junction unmatched. In nucleotides, the CDR3 is TGTGCCAGCAGCCAGACCGACAGGGGAATCTACACAGATACGCAGTATTTT. Its protein is CASSQTDRGIYTDTQYF. Variable domain in full (rest from reference TRBV14 and TRBJ2-3): EAGVTQFPSHSVIEKGQTVTLRCDPISGHDNLYWYRRVMGKEIKFLLHFVKESKQDESGMPNNRFLAERTGGTYSTLKVQPAELEDSGVYFCASSQTDRGIYTDTQYFGPGTRLTVL.

The V and J genes are TRBV27 and TRBJ1-1, with D maybe TRBD1 (5 bases). Trimming removed 3 bases from V and 4 bases from J, with 9 bases in between. Germline CDR1 MNHEY, CDR2 SMNVEV (reference sequence). The CDR3 spans 13 residues. The CDR3 loop is CASSLGRATEAFF. CDR3 coding DNA: TGTGCCAGCAGTTTGGGCAGGGCCACTGAAGCTTTCTTT.

This rearrangement joins TRBV19 to TRBJ1-4; TRBD1 might be the D (6 bases). Trimming took off 6 bases at V and 10 bases at J, with 12 bases between the two ends. The CDR3 covers 12 residues. Looked up from germline, CDR1 is LNHDA and CDR2 is SQIVND (reference sequence). CDR3 residues: CASSPIGGKLFF. CDR3 DNA sequence: TGTGCCAGTAGCCCAATAGGGGGAAAACTGTTTTTT.

This clonotype was observed once. This rearrangement joins TRBV14 to TRBJ2-1, with 9 bases lining up with TRBD2. The length of the CDR3 is 17 residues. V lost 7 bases and J lost 0; bases outside the gene matches: 10. The V gene's germline CDR1 is SGHDN and CDR2 FVKESK. For the CDR3, the DNA is TGTGCCAGCAACCCTCTATCAGCGGGGGGCTCCTACAATGAGCAGTTCTTC. Protein: CASNPLSAGGSYNEQFF.

V and J are TRBV3-1 and TRBJ2-5; tentative D call: TRBD1 (5 bases). Germline V gene sequence: CDR1 LGHDT, CDR2 YNNKEL (reference sequence). The CDR3 extends over 13 amino acids. With 1 base removed from V and 9 bases from J, the gap between germline ends came to 12 bases. The CDR3 nucleotides are TGTGCCAGCAGCCAAGTGACAGTCCCGGCCCAGTACTTC. It is translated as CASSQVTVPAQYF.

The chain employs TRBV20-1 and TRBJ2-7; TRBD2 is a possible D gene (5 bases). Germline-derived CDR1 and CDR2 are DFQATT and SNEGSKA (reference sequence). Trimming took 3 bases from V and 2 from J, leaving 11 bases between them. This CDR3 region has 13 residues. The CDR3: CSARSEETYEQYF. The CDR3 DNA follows: TGCAGTGCTAGGTCGGAGGAAACCTACGAGCAGTACTTC.

J is TRBJ2-7 and V is TRBV4-1, with 8 positions matching TRBD1. J gave up 1 base and V 0 bases, and 5 bases lay outside the gene matches. This CDR3 has 16 amino acids. Germline V gives CDR1 MGHRA, CDR2 YSYEKL. CDR3 bases: TGCGCCAGCAGCCAAGAAAGGGGGACAGGATCCTACGAGCAGTACTTC. Protein product: CASSQERGTGSYEQYF.

The chain recombines TRBV7-3 with TRBJ2-5; 9 bases line up with TRBD1. The CDR3 is made up of 15 amino acids. Germline V gene lookup returns CDR1 SGHTA and CDR2 FQGTGA. The trim removed 6 bases at V and 2 bases at J, leaving 7 bases unmatched. Written as DNA, the CDR3 is TGTGCCAGCAGTTACAGGGGGCGGCGGCAAGAGACCCAGTACTTC. Its protein product is CASSYRGRRQETQYF. Based on the CDR3 plus reference TRBV7-3 and TRBJ2-5, the full variable domain is GAGVSQTPSNKVTEKGKYVELRCDPISGHTALYWYRQSLGQGPEFLIYFQGTGAADDSGLPNDRFFAVRPEGSVSTLKIQRTERGDSAVYLCASSYRGRRQETQYFGPGTRLLVL.

The chain recombines TRBV13 with TRBJ2-3; 11 positions match TRBD2. This CDR3 spans 16 amino acids. Germline assignment: CDR1 PRHDT and CDR2 FYEKMQ (reference sequence). Trimming cost V 3 bases and J 5 bases; bases outside gene matches: 7. The CDR3 here is CASSFHSGGDQDTQYF. CDR3 sequence (DNA): TGTGCCAGCAGCTTCCATAGCGGGGGGGATCAAGATACGCAGTATTTT. Together with reference TRBV13 and TRBJ2-3, the CDR3 gives the full variable domain: AAGVIQSPRHLIKEKRETATLKCYPIPRHDTVYWYQQGPGQDPQFLISFYEKMQSDKGSIPDRFSAQQFSDYHSELNMSSLELGDSALYFCASSFHSGGDQDTQYFGPGTRLTVL.

The chain employs TRBV2 and TRBJ2-7, with unresolved D. CDR1 and CDR2 from the germline V gene are SNHLY and FYNNEI. V lost 4 bases, J lost 3 bases, and 16 bases lay in between. The CDR3 consists of 15 residues. The CDR3 region is CASSVRRLGIYEQYV. CDR3 coding DNA: TGTGCCAGCAGTGTCCGGCGATTGGGGATCTACGAGCAGTACGTC.

The chain is built from TRBV20-1 and TRBJ2-5, with 11 bases identical to TRBD2. CDR1 and CDR2 from the germline V gene are DFQATT and SNEGSKA (reference sequence). The J segment lost 5 bases and the V segment lost 6 bases, leaving 8 bases of the junction unmatched. This CDR3 region has 14 residues. CDR3 DNA sequence: TGCAGTGCCGAGACTAGCGGGGAACGTGAGACCCAGTACTTC. Translating it yields CSAETSGERETQYF.

The rearrangement links TRBV29-1 to TRBJ2-7; D unresolved. The CDR3 runs 12 residues. The V gene's germline CDR1 is SQVTM and CDR2 ANQGSEA. V was clipped by 7 bases and J by 5 bases, with 15 bases between them. CDR3 nucleotides: TGCAGCGGTCGAGGATCTCCCCACGAGCAGTACTTC. Translation: CSGRGSPHEQYF.

Here the CDR3 DNA reads TGTGCCAGCAGCTTTTACCATGCAACTAATGAAAAACTGTTTTTT. This codes for CASSFYHATNEKLFF. V usage is TRBV13 and J usage is TRBJ1-4, with D unclear. Trimming took off 3 bases at V and 0 bases at J, with 8 bases between the two ends. The CDR3 is 15 residues long. Germline CDR1 reads PRHDT; CDR2 reads FYEKMQ (reference sequence).

The CDR3 sequence: CASSELAAGELFF. CDR3 bases: TGTGCCAGCAGCGAATTAGCAGCCGGGGAGCTGTTTTTT. V usage is TRBV11-2 and J usage is TRBJ2-2; D gene unclear. The CDR3 contains 13 residues. The V end was cut by 5 bases, the J end by 6 bases, with 10 bases between. The germline CDR1 and CDR2 sequences are SGHAT and FQNNGV.

V and J are TRBV11-2 and TRBJ2-7; 9 bases are shared with TRBD1. The CDR3 contains 14 residues. Losses at the gene ends were 4 bases for V and 2 bases for J; bases not matched to a gene: 3. The germline gives CDR1 SGHAT, CDR2 FQNNGV. The CDR3 reads CASSWGQGTYEQYF. The DNA for the CDR3 is TGTGCCAGCAGCTGGGGACAGGGCACCTACGAGCAGTACTTC.